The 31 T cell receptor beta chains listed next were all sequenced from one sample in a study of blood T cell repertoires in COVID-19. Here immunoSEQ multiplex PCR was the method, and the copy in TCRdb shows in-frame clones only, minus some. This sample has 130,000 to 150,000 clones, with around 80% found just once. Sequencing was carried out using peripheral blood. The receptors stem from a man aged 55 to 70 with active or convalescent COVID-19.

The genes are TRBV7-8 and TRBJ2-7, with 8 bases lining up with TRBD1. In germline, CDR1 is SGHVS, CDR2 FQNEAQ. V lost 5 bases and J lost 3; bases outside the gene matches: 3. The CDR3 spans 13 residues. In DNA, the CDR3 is TGTGCCAGCAGCAACAGGGGGAACTACGAGCAGTACTTC. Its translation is CASSNRGNYEQYF.

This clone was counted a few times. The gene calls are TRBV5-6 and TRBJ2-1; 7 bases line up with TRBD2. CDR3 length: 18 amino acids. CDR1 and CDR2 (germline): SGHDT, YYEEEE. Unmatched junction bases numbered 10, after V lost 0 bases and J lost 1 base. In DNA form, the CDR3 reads TGTGCCAGCAGCTTGGCTAGCGGAATGATGGGTTCCTACAATGAGCAGTTCTTC. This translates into CASSLASGMMGSYNEQFF.

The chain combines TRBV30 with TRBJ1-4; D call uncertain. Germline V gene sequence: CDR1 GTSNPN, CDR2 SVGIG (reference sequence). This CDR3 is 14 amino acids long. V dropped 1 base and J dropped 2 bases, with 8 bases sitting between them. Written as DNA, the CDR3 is TGTGCCTGGAGTGACAGCATCACTAATGAAAAACTGTTTTTT. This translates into CAWSDSITNEKLFF.

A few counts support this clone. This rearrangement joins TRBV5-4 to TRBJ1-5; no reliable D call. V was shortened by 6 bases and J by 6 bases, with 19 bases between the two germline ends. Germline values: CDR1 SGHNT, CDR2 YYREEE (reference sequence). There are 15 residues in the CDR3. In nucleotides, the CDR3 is TGTGCCAGCACCCCCGGGCCGAGCGCGGGTCAGCCCCAGCATTTT. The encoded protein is CASTPGPSAGQPQHF.

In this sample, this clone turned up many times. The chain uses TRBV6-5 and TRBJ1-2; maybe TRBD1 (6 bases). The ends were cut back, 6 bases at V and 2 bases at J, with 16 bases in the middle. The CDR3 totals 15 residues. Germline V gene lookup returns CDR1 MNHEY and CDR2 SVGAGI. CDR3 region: CASREGGGANYGYTF. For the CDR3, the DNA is TGTGCCAGCAGGGAGGGCGGGGGCGCCAACTATGGCTACACCTTC.

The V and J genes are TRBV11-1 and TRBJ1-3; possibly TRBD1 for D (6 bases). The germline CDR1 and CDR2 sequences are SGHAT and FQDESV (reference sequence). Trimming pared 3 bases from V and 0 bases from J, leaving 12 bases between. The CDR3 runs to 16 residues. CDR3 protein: CASSFGTSHSGNTIYF. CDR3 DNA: TGTGCCAGCAGCTTTGGGACATCTCACTCTGGAAACACCATATATTTT.

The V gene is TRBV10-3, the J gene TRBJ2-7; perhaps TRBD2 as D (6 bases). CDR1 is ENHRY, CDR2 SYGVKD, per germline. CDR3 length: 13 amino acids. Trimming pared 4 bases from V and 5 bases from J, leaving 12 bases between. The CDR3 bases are TGTGCCATCAGTGTCCAGAGGGAGGACGAGCAGTACTTC. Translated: CAISVQREDEQYF.

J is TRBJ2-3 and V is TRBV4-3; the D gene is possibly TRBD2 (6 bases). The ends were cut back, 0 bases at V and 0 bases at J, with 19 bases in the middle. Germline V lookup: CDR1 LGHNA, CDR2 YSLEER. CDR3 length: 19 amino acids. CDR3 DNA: TGCGCCAGCAGCCAAGATACTTCGGGAGCAACATCTAGCACAGATACGCAGTATTTT. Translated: CASSQDTSGATSSTDTQYF.

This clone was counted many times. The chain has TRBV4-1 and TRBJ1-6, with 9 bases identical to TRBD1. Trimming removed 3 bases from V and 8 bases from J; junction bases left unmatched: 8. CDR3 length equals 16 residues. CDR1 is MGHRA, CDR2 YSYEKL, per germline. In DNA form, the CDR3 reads TGCGCCAGCAGCCATGAACAGGGGGCGGTGTATTCACCCCTCCACTTT. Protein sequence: CASSHEQGAVYSPLHF.

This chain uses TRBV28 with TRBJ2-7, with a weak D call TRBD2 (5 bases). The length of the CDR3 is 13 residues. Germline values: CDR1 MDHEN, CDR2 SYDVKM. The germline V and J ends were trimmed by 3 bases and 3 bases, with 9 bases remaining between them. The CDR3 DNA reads TGTGCCAGCAGTTTCGGGGTAAGCTACGAGCAGTACTTC. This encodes CASSFGVSYEQYF.

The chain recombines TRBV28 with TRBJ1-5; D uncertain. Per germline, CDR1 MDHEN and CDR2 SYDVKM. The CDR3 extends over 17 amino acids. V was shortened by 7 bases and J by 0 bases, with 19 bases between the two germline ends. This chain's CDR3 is CASMGRLNSYSNQPQHF. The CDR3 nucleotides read TGTGCCAGCATGGGCCGATTAAACTCTTATAGCAATCAGCCCCAGCATTTT.

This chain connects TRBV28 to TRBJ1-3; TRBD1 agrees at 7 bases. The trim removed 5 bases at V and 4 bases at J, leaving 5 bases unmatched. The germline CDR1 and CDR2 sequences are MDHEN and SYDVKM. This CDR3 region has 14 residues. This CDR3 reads CASSTSTGGNTIYF. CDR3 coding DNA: TGTGCCAGCAGTACCTCGACAGGGGGAAACACCATATATTTT.

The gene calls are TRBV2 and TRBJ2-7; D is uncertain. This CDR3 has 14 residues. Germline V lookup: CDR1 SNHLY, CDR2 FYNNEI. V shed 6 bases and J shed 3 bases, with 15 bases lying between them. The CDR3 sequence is CASRSSGRNYEQYF. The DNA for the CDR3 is TGTGCCAGCAGGTCTTCCGGCAGGAACTACGAGCAGTACTTC.

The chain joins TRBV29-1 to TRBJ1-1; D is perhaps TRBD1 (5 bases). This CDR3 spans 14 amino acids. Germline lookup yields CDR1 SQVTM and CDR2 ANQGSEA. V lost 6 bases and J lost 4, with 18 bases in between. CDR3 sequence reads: CSVGRPDTRTEAFF. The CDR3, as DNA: TGCAGCGTCGGACGGCCGGACACTCGCACTGAAGCTTTCTTT.

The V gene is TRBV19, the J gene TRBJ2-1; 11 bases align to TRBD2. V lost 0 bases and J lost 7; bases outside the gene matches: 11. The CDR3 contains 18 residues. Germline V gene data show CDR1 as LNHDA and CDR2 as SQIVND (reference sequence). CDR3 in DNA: TGTGCCAGTAGTATAGATCCCTATCTTAGCGGGAGGGAGAATGAGCAGTTCTTC. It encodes CASSIDPYLSGRENEQFF.

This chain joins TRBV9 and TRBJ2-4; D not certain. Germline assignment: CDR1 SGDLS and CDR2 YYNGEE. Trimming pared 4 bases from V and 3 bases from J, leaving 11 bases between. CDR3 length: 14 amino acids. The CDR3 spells CASSSASGKNIQYF. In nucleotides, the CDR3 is TGTGCCAGCAGCTCTGCCTCGGGCAAAAACATTCAGTACTTC.

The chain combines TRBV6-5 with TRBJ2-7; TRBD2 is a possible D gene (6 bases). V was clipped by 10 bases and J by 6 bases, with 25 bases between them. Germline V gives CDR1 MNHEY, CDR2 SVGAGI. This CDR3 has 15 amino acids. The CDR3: CATKDSGTQGGEQYF. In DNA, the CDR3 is TGTGCCACCAAGGATTCCGGGACGCAGGGAGGCGAGCAGTACTTC.

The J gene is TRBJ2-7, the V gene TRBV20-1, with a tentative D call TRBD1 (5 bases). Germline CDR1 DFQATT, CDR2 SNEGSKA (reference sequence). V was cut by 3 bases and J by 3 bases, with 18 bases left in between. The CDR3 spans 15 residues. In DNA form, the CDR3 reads TGCAGTGCTAGTGGGTTGGGTAGGGGAATCTACGAGCAGTACTTC. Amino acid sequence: CSASGLGRGIYEQYF.

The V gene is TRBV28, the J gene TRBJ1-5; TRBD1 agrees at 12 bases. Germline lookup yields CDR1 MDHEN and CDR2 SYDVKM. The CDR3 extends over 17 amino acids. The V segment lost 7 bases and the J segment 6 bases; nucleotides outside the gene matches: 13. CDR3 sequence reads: CASITPGQGARGQPQHF. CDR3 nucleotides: TGTGCCAGCATCACACCGGGACAGGGGGCGCGAGGTCAGCCCCAGCATTTT.

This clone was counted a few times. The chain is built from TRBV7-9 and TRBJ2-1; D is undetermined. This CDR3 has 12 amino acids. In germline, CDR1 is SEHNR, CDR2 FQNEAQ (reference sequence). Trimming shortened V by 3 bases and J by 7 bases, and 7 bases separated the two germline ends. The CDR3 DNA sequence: TGTGCCAGCAGCTTTCCAGGTAATGAGCAGTTCTTC. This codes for CASSFPGNEQFF.

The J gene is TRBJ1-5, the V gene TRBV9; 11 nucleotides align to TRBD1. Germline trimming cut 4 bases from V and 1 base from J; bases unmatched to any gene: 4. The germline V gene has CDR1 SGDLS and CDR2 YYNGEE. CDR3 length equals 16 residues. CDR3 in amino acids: CASSRGQGASNQPQHF. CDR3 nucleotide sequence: TGTGCCAGCAGCAGAGGACAGGGGGCAAGCAATCAGCCCCAGCATTTT.

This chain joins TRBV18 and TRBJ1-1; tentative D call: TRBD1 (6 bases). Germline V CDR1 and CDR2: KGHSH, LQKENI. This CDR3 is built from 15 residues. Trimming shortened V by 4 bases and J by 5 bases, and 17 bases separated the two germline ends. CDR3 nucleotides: TGTGCCAGCTCACAGCCGGGGGGGGGCCAGACTGAAGCTTTCTTT. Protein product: CASSQPGGGQTEAFF.

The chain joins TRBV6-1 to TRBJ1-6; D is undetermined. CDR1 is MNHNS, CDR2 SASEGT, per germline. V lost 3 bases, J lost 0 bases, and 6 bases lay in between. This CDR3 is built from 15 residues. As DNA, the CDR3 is TGTGCCAGCAGTGATCCCAGCTCCTATAATTCACCCCTCCACTTT. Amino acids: CASSDPSSYNSPLHF.

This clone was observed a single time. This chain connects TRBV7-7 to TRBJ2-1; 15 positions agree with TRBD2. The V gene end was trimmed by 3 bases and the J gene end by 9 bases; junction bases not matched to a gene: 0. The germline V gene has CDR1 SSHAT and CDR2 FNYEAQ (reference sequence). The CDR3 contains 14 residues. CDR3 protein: CASSLGLAGGEQFF. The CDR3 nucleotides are TGTGCCAGCAGCTTGGGACTAGCGGGAGGTGAGCAGTTCTTC.

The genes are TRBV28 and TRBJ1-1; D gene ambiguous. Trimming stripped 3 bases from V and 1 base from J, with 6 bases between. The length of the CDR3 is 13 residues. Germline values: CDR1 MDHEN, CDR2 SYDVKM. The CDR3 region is CASSFGGNTEAFF. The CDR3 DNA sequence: TGTGCCAGCAGTTTTGGCGGGAACACTGAAGCTTTCTTT. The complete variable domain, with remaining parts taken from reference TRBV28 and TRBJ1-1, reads DVKVTQSSRYLVKRTGEKVFLECVQDMDHENMFWYRQDPGLGLRLIYFSYDVKMKEKGDIPEGYSVSREKKERFSLILESASTNQTSMYLCASSFGGNTEAFFGQGTRLTVV.

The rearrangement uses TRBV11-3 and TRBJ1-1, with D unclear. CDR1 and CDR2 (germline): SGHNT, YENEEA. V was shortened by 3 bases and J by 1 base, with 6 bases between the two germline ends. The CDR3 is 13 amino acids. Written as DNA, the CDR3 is TGTGCCAGCAGCTTGGCACGGAACACTGAAGCTTTCTTT. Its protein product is CASSLARNTEAFF.

The CDR3 loop is CASSRVRSLYYGYTF. The CDR3 DNA follows: TGTGCCAGCAGTCGCGTGAGGTCGCTGTACTATGGCTACACCTTC. This chain joins TRBV6-2 or TRBV6-3 and TRBJ1-2; the D is unclear. Trimming left V 5 bases short and J 3 bases short, with 16 bases between. CDR1 and CDR2 from the germline V gene are MNHEY and SVGEGT. This CDR3 contains 15 residues.

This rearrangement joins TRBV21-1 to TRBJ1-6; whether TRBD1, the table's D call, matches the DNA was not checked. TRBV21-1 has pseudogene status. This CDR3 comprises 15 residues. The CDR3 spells CASSKSDRGQLIGNF. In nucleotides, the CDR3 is TGTGCCAGCAGCAAAAGCGACAGGGGGCAGCTAATCGGAAACTTT.

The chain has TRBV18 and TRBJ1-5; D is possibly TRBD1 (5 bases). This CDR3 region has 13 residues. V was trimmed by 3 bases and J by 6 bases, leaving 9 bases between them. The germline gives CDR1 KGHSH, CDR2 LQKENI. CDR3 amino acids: CASSPGEGQPQHF. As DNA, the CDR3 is TGTGCCAGCTCACCGGGGGAGGGTCAGCCCCAGCATTTT.

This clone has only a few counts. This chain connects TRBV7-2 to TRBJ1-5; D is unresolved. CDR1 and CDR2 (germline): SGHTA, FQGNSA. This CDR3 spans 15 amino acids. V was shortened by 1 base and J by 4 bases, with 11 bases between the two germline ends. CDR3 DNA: TGTGCCAGCAGCTTAGATGGGCAGTATAATCAGCCCCAGCATTTT. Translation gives CASSLDGQYNQPQHF.

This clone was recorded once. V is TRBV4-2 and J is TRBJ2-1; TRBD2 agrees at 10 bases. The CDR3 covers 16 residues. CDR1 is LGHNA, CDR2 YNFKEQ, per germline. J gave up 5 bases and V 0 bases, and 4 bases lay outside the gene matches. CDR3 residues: CASSQDGLAGDNEQFF. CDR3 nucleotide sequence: TGTGCCAGCAGCCAAGATGGGCTAGCGGGAGACAATGAGCAGTTCTTC.